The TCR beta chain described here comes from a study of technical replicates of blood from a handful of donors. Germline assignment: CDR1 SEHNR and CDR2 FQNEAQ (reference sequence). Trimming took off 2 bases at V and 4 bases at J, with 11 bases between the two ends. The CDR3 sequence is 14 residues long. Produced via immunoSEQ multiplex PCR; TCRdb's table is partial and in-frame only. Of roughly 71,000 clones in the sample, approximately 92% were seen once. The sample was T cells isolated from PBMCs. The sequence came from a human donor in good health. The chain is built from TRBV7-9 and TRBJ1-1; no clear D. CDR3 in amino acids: CASSLNSMGTEAFF. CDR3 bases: TGTGCCAGCAGCTTAAACAGCATGGGCACTGAAGCTTTCTTT.